These T cell receptor beta chains were read from a single sample in a study of blood T cell repertoires in COVID-19. Only in-frame clones appear in the TCRdb table, and some are missing; sequencing was by immunoSEQ multiplex PCR. This sample has over 50,000 clones, with roughly 80% found just once. The sequenced sample consisted of PBMCs or T cells enriched from blood (not recorded which). The receptors stem from a middle-aged woman with acute COVID-19. Each CDR3 is given with its conserved first and last residue. D genes are given only for firm matches. Clone sizes are given selectively: once, few, many, or a class where the clone is expanded.

clone size	V gene	J gene	D gene	CDR3 protein	CDR3 DNA
-	TRBV29-1	TRBJ1-2	-	CSVDASHGYTF	TGCAGCGTTGACGCCAGTCATGGCTACACCTTC
-	TRBV6-1	TRBJ1-2	-	CASSEGPARGYTF	TGTGCCAGCAGTGAGGGTCCTGCGAGGGGCTACACCTTC
-	TRBV5-4	TRBJ2-4	-	CASSLDIAKNIQYF	TGTGCCAGCAGCTTGGACATAGCCAAAAACATTCAGTACTTC
-	TRBV5-1	TRBJ2-2	TRBD1	CASSNTGTANTGELFF	TGCGCCAGCAGCAACACCGGGACAGCGAACACCGGGGAGCTGTTTTTT
-	TRBV5-1	TRBJ1-4	TRBD1	CASSFWTGEKLFF	TGCGCCAGCAGCTTCTGGACAGGCGAAAAACTGTTTTTT
-	TRBV4-2	TRBJ2-6	-	CASSQEEGSSGANVLTF	TGTGCCAGCAGCCAAGAGGAGGGAAGCTCTGGGGCCAACGTCCTGACTTTC
few	TRBV6-1	TRBJ1-1	TRBD1	CASSEGGAGQGLNTEAFF	TGTGCCAGCAGTGAAGGGGGAGCGGGACAGGGGCTGAACACTGAAGCTTTCTTT
-	TRBV3-1/TRBV3-2	TRBJ2-5	-	CASSHRGGGETQYF	TGTGCCAGCAGCCATCGAGGGGGGGGAGAGACCCAGTACTTC
-	TRBV27	TRBJ2-7	TRBD2	CASSRGTSGYEQYF	TGTGCCAGCAGCCGGGGGACTAGCGGGTACGAGCAGTACTTC
once	TRBV6-5	TRBJ2-6	TRBD1	CASGTGGANVLTF	TGTGCCAGCGGGACAGGGGGGGCCAACGTCCTGACTTTC
-	TRBV2	TRBJ2-3	-	CASSEAWLATRTDTQYF	TGTGCCAGCAGTGAAGCTTGGCTAGCGACCCGCACAGATACGCAGTATTTT
-	TRBV9	TRBJ2-3	TRBD2	CASSVEGSGGRDTQYF	TGTGCCAGCAGCGTAGAAGGGAGCGGGGGGAGAGATACGCAGTATTTT
-	TRBV3-1/TRBV3-2	TRBJ1-2	TRBD1	CASRSEQGAGEGYTF	TGTGCCAGCAGGTCTGAACAGGGGGCAGGGGAGGGCTACACCTTC
-	TRBV4-2	TRBJ1-5	-	CASSQDNRDNQPQHF	TGTGCCAGCAGCCAAGATAACAGGGACAATCAGCCCCAGCATTTT
once	TRBV13	TRBJ2-5	-	CASSFSGNQETQYF	TGTGCCAGCAGCTTTAGCGGAAATCAAGAGACCCAGTACTTC
-	TRBV19	TRBJ2-5	TRBD2	CASSMWLAGTHTETQYF	TGTGCCAGTAGTATGTGGCTAGCGGGCACCCACACAGAGACCCAGTACTTC
-	TRBV11-2	TRBJ2-7	-	CASSSLYEQYF	TGTGCCAGCAGTTCATTGTACGAGCAGTACTTC
-	TRBV12-3/TRBV12-4	TRBJ2-7	-	CASSLALTARQYF	TGTGCCAGCAGTTTAGCGCTGACAGCGCGGCAGTACTTC
-	TRBV9	TRBJ2-2	-	CASSARQFANTGELFF	TGTGCCAGCAGCGCTCGACAATTCGCGAACACCGGGGAGCTGTTTTTT
-	TRBV27	TRBJ1-5	TRBD1	CASGQGNQPQHF	TGTGCCAGCGGACAGGGAAATCAGCCCCAGCATTTT
-	TRBV19	TRBJ1-5	TRBD1	CASSPWWDSSEPQHF	TGTGCCAGTAGTCCCTGGTGGGACAGCAGTGAGCCCCAGCATTTT
-	TRBV29-1	TRBJ2-7	TRBD1	CSGGQGYEQYF	TGCAGCGGGGGACAGGGCTACGAGCAGTACTTC
-	TRBV6-5	TRBJ2-1	-	CASSLLLDEQFF	TGTGCCAGCAGCCTACTTCTTGATGAGCAGTTCTTC
few	TRBV2	TRBJ1-2	TRBD1	CASSEDRDGGYTF	TGTGCCAGCAGTGAGGACAGGGACGGTGGCTACACCTTC
-	TRBV11-2	TRBJ1-4	-	CASSLDRRVPNEKLFF	TGTGCCAGCAGCTTAGATCGCAGGGTCCCTAATGAAAAACTGTTTTTT
once	TRBV6-5	TRBJ1-2	TRBD1	CASSSRPGGGYGYTF	TGTGCCAGCAGCTCCCGGCCAGGGGGTGGATATGGCTACACCTTC
-	TRBV7-3	TRBJ2-5	-	CASSLTGAAQETQYF	TGTGCCAGCAGCTTAACGGGCGCCGCCCAAGAGACCCAGTACTTC
-	TRBV6-4	TRBJ2-2	-	CASSGQVNTGELFF	TGTGCCAGCAGTGGGCAGGTTAACACCGGGGAGCTGTTTTTT
-	TRBV3-1/TRBV3-2	TRBJ1-5	-	CASSQGDSRGYQPQHF	TGTGCCAGCAGCCAAGGGGATTCCAGGGGCTATCAGCCCCAGCATTTT
few	TRBV12-3/TRBV12-4	TRBJ1-2	-	CASSLWGRHGYTF	TGTGCCAGCAGTTTGTGGGGGCGACATGGCTACACCTTC
-	TRBV4-2	TRBJ2-3	TRBD2	CASSQEQGGADTQYF	TGTGCCAGCAGCCAAGAGCAGGGAGGGGCAGATACGCAGTATTTT
once	TRBV6-5	TRBJ2-6	-	CASSSGANVLTF	TGTGCCAGCAGCTCGGGGGCCAACGTCCTGACTTTC
-	TRBV2	TRBJ1-5	-	CASTAQGLRDQPQHF	TGTGCCAGCACTGCACAGGGCCTGCGGGATCAGCCCCAGCATTTT